The sequence of this TCR beta chain was determined in a study of control samples from healthy donors and cancer patients (dated by TCRdb to 2018 to 2020). The CDR3 starts with the cysteine, ends with the phenylalanine, and has 12 residues. The kept DNA is CDR3 alone, 36 bases in frame from the first base. From a lookup of the germline V gene, CDR1 and CDR2 are SNHLY and FYNNEI. V loses 3 bases, J loses 4 bases, and the germline ends lie 6 bases apart. Receptors were amplified or captured by the immunoSEQ multiplex PCR assay. Held by TCRdb, this immuneACCESS table contains in-frame sequences only and omits some clones. Under half of the omission traces to an unresolved V gene where checked; the cause of the rest is unknown. Here the sample has 85,000 to 95,000 clones; 91% occur a single time. The ten largest clonotypes hold around 0.95% of the sample. Concerning this clone: The antigen it recognizes is unknown. Base-call qualities are not available, and no considerably larger clone is one nucleotide away.

Here the chain combines TRBV2 and TRBJ1-1; too little of a D gene remains to name it. The sample was blood. This receptor was identified in a woman aged 25 to 39 in good health. The CDR3 reads as follows: CASSDRSTEAFF. The sequenced DNA: TGTGCCAGCAGTGACAGATCCACTGAAGCTTTCTTT. The full variable domain, with segments outside the CDR3 supplied by the reference TRBV2 and TRBJ1-1 proteins, appears as EPEVTQTPSHQVTQMGQEVILRCVPISNHLYFYWYRQILGQKVEFLVSFYNNEISEKSEIFDDQFSVERPDGSNFTLKIRSTKLEDSAMYFCASSDRSTEAFFGQGTRLTVV.